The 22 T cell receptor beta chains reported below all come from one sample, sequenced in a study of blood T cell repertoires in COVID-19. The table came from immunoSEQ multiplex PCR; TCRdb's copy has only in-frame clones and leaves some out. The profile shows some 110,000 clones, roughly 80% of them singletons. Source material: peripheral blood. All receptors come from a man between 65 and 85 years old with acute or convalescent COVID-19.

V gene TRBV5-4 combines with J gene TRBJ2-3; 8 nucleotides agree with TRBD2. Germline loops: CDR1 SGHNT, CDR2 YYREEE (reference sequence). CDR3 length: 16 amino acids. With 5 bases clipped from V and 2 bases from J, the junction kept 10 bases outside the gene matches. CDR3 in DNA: TGTGCCAGCAGGCCCCGTCCGGGAGGGATCACAGATACGCAGTATTTT. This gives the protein CASRPRPGGITDTQYF.

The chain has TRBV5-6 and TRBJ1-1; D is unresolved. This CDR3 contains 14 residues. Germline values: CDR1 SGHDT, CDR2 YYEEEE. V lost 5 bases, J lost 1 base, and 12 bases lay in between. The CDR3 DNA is TGTGCCAGCAGATGGAGGTCAGGGAACACTGAAGCTTTCTTT. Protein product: CASRWRSGNTEAFF.

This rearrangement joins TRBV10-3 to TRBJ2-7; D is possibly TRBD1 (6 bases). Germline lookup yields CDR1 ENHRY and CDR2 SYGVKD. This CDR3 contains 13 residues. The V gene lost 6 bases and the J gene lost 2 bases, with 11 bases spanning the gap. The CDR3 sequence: CAISPQGPYEQYF. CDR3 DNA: TGTGCCATCAGCCCACAGGGCCCCTACGAGCAGTACTTC.

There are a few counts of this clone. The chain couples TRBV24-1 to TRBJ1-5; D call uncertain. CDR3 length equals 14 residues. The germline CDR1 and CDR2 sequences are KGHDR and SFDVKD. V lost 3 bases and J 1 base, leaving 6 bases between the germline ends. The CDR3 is CATSDIFSNQPQHF. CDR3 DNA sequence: TGTGCCACCAGTGATATCTTCAGCAATCAGCCCCAGCATTTT.

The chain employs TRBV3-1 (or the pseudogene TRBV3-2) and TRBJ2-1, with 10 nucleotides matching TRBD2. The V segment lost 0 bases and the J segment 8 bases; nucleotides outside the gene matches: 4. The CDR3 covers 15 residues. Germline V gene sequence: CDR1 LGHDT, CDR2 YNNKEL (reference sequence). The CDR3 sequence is CASSQDSSGRYEQFF. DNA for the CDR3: TGTGCCAGCAGCCAAGACTCTAGCGGGAGATATGAGCAGTTCTTC.

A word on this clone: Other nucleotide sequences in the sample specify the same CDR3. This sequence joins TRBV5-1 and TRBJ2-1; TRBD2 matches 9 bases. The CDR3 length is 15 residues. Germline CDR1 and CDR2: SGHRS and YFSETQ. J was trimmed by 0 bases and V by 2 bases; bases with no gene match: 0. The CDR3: CASSFSGSSYNEQFF. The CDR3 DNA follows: TGCGCCAGCAGCTTTAGCGGGAGCTCCTACAATGAGCAGTTCTTC.

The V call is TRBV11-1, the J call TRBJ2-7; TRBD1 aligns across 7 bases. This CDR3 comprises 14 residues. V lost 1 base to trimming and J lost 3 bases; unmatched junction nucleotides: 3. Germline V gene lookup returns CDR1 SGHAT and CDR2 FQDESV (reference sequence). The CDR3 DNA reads TGTGCCAGCAGCTTAGGGGGACAGAACTACGAGCAGTACTTC. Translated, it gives CASSLGGQNYEQYF.

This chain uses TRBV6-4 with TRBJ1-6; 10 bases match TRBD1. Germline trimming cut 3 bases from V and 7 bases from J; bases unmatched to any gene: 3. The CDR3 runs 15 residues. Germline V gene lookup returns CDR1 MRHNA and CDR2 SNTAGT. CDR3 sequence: CASSEPGQGNSPLHF. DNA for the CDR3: TGTGCCAGCAGTGAACCGGGACAGGGGAATTCACCCCTCCACTTT.

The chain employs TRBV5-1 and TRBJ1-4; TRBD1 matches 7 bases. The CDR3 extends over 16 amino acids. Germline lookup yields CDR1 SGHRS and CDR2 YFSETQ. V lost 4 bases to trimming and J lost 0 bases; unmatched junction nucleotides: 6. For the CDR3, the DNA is TGCGCCAGCAGCCCGGACAGGTCGGCAACTAATGAAAAACTGTTTTTT. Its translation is CASSPDRSATNEKLFF.

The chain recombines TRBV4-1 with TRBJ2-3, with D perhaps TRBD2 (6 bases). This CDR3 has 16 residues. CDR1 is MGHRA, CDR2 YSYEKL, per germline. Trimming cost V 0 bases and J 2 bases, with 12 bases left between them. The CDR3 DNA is TGCGCCAGCAGCCAAGAGGCGGGGCCATCCACAGATACGCAGTATTTT. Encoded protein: CASSQEAGPSTDTQYF.

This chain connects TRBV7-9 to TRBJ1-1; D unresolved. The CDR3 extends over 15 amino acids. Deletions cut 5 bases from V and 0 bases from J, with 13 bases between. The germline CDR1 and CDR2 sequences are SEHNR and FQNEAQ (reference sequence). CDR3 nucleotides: TGTGCCAGCAGCGCCCAGATACAGTTGAACACTGAAGCTTTCTTT. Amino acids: CASSAQIQLNTEAFF.

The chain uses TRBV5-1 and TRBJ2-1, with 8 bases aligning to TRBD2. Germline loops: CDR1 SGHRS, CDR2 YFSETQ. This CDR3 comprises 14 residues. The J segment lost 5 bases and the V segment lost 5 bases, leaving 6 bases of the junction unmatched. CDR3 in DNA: TGCGCCAGCAGTCGTACGGGACTAGACAATGAGCAGTTCTTC. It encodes CASSRTGLDNEQFF.

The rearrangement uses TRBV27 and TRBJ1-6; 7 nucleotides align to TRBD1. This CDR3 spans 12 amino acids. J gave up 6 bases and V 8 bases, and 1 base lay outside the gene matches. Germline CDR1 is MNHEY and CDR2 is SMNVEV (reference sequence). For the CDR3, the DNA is TGTGCCAGCTGGGACAGTAATTCACCCCTCCACTTT. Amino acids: CASWDSNSPLHF.

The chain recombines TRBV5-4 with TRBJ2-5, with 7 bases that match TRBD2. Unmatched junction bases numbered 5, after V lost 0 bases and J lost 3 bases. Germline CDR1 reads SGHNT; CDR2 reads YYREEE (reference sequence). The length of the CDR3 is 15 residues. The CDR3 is CASSLGGLEKETQYF. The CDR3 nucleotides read TGTGCCAGCAGCTTGGGTGGACTAGAGAAAGAGACCCAGTACTTC.

CDR3 loop: CAGGQGGEQYF. The CDR3 nucleotides are TGTGCCGGCGGACAGGGTGGCGAGCAGTACTTC. The rearrangement uses TRBV2 and TRBJ2-7; 8 nucleotides align to TRBD1. CDR3 length: 11 residues. V shed 11 bases and J 6 bases; nucleotides not matched to a gene: 6. In germline, CDR1 is SNHLY, CDR2 FYNNEI.

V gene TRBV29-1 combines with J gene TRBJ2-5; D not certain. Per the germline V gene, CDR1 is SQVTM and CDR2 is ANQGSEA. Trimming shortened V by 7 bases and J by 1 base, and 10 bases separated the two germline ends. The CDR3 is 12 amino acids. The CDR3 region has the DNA TGCAGCGGTGCGGCGCCCCAAGAGACCCAGTACTTC. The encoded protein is CSGAAPQETQYF.

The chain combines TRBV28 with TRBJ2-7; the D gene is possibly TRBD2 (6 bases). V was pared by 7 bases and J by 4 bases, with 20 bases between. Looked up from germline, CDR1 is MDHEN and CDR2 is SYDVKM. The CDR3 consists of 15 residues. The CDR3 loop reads CASTRHGGSRYEQYF. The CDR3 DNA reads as TGTGCCAGCACCCGCCACGGGGGTTCTCGGTACGAGCAGTACTTC.

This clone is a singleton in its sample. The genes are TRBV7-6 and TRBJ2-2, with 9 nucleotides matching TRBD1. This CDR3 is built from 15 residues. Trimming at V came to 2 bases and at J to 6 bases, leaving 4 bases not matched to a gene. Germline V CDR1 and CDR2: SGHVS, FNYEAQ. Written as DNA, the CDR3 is TGTGCCAGCAGCTTAAGGACAGGGGCGGCCGGGGAGCTGTTTTTT. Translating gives CASSLRTGAAGELFF.

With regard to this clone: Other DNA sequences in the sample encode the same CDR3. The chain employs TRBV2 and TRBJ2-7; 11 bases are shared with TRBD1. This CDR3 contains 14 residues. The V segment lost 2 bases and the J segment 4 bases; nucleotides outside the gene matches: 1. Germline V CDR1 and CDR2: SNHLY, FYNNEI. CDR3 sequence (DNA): TGTGCCAGCAGTGAATGGGACAGGGGGTACGAGCAGTACTTC. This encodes CASSEWDRGYEQYF. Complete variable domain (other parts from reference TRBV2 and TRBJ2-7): EPEVTQTPSHQVTQMGQEVILRCVPISNHLYFYWYRQILGQKVEFLVSFYNNEISEKSEIFDDQFSVERPDGSNFTLKIRSTKLEDSAMYFCASSEWDRGYEQYFGPGTRLTVT.

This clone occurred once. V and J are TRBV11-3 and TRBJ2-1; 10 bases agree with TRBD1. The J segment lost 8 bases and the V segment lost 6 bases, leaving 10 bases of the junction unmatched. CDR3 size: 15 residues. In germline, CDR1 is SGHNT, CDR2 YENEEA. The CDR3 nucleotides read TGTGCCAGCAGTCCCAGGGACAGGGGATTGTATGAGCAGTTCTTC. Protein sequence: CASSPRDRGLYEQFF.

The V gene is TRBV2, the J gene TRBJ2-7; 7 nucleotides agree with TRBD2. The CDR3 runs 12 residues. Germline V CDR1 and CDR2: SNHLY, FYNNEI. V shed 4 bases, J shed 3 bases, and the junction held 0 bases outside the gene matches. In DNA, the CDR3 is TGTGCCAGCAGTGGGGACTACTACGAGCAGTACTTC. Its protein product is CASSGDYYEQYF.

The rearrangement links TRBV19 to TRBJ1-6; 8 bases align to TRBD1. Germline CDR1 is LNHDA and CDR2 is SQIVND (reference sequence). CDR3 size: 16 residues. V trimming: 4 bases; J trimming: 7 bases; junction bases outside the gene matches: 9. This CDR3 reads CASSTQTGEYNSPLHF. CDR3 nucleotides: TGTGCCAGTAGTACCCAGACAGGGGAGTACAATTCACCCCTCCACTTT.